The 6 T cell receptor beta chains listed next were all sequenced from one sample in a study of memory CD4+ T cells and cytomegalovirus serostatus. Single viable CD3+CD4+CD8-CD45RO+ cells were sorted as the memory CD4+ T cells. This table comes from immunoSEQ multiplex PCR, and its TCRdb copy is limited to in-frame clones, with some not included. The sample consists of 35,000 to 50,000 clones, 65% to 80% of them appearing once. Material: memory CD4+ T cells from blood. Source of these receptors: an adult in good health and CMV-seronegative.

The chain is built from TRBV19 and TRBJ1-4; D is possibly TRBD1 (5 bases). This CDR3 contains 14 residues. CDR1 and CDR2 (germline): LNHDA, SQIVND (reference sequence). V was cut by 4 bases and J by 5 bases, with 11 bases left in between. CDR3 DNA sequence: TGTGCCAGTAGTACGGGGCCGCTAAATGAAAAACTGTTTTTT. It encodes CASSTGPLNEKLFF.

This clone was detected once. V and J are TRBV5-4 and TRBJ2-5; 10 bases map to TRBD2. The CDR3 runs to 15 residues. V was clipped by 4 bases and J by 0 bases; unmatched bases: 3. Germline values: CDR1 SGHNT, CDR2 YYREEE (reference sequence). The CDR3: CASSRSGGNQETQYF. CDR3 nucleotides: TGTGCCAGCAGCCGTAGCGGGGGGAACCAAGAGACCCAGTACTTC.

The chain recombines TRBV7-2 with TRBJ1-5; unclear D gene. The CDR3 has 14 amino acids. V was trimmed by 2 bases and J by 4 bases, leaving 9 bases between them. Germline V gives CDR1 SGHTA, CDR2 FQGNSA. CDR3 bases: TGTGCCAGCAGCTTACTCGGCCAGAATCAGCCCCAGCATTTT. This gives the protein CASSLLGQNQPQHF.

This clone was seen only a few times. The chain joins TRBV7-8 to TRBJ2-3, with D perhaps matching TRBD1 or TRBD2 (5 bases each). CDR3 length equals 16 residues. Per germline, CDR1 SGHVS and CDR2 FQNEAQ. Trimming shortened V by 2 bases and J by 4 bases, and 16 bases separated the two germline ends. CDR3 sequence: CASSLLVRDGADTQYF. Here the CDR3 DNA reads TGTGCCAGCAGCTTACTAGTAAGGGACGGGGCAGATACGCAGTATTTT.

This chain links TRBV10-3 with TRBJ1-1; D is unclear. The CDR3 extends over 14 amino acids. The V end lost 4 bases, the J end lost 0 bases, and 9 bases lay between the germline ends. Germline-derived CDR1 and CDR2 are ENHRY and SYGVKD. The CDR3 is CAISVEHLNTEAFF. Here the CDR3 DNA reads TGTGCCATCAGTGTTGAACATTTGAACACTGAAGCTTTCTTT.

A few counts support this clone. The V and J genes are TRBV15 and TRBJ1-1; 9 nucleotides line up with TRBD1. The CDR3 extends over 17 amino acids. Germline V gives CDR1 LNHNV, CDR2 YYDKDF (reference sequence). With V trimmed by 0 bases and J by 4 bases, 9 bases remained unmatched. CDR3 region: CATSRDLGQGPLTEAFF. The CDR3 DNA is TGTGCCACCAGCAGAGATCTGGGACAGGGACCCCTCACTGAAGCTTTCTTT.